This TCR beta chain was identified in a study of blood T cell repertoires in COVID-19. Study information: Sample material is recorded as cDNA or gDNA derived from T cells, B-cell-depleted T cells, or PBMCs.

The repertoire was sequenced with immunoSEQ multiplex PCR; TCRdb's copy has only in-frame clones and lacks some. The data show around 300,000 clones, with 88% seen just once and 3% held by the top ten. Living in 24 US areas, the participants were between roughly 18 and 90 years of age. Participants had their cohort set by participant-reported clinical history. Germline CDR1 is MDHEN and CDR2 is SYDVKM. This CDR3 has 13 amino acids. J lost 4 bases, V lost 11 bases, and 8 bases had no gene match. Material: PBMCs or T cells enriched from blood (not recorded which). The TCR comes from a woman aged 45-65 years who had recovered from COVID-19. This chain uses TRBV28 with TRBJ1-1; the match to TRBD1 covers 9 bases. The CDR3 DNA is TGTGCCGGGGGAACAGGGGGCGCCACTGAAGCTTTCTTT. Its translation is CAGGTGGATEAFF. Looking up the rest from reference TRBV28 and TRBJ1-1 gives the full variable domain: DVKVTQSSRYLVKRTGEKVFLECVQDMDHENMFWYRQDPGLGLRLIYFSYDVKMKEKGDIPEGYSVSREKKERFSLILESASTNQTSMYLCAGGTGGATEAFFGQGTRLTVV.